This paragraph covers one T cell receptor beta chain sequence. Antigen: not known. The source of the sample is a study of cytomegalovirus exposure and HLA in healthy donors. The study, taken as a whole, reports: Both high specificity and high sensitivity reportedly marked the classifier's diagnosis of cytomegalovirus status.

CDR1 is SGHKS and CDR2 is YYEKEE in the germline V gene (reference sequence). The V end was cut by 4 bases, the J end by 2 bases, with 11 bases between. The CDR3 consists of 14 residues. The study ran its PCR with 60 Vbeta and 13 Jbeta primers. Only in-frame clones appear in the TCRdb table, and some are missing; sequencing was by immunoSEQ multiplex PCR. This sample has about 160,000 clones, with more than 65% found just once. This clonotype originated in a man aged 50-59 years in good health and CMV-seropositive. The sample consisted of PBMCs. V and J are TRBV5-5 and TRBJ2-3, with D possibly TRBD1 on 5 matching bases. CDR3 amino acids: CASSPWTSTDTQYF. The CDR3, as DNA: TGTGCCAGCAGCCCTTGGACATCCACAGATACGCAGTATTTT.